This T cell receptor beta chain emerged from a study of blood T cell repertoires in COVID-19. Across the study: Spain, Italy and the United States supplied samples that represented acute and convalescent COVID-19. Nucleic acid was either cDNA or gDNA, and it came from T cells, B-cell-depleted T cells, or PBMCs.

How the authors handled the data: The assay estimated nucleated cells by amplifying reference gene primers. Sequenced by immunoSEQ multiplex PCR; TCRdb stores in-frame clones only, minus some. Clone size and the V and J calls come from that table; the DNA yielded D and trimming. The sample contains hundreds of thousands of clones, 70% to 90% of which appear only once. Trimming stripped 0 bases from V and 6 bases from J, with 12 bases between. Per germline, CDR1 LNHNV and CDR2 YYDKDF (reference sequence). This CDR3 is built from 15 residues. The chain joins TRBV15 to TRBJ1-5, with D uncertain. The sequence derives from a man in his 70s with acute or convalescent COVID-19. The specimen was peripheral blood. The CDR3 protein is CATSRDRELGQPQHF. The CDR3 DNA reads TGTGCCACCAGCAGAGATCGGGAACTTGGTCAGCCCCAGCATTTT.